The clone carrying this T cell receptor beta chain showed up just a few times. The antigen is not known. The data were taken from a study of beta chain features in type 1 diabetes. Points from the study as a whole: VDJ junctions from type 1 diabetes patients carried fewer insertions and larger deletions.

Unmatched junction bases numbered 2, after V lost 2 bases and J lost 1 base. This CDR3 has 14 residues. Germline values: CDR1 SGHTA, CDR2 FQGNSA. Sequenced material consisted of expressed TCRB transcripts (all of the isolated RNA was reverse transcribed). Assay: immunoSEQ multiplex PCR; the TCRdb copy retains only in-frame clones and omits some. This sample has approximately 380,000 clones, with roughly 15% found just once. The chain employs TRBV7-2 and TRBJ2-7; 7 bases agree with TRBD2. Material: naive CD4+ T cells from blood. The receptor was derived from a woman aged 18-29 years in good health. CDR3 loop: CASSLSGVSYEQYF. CDR3 DNA sequence: TGTGCCAGCAGCTTAAGCGGGGTTTCCTACGAGCAGTACTTC.